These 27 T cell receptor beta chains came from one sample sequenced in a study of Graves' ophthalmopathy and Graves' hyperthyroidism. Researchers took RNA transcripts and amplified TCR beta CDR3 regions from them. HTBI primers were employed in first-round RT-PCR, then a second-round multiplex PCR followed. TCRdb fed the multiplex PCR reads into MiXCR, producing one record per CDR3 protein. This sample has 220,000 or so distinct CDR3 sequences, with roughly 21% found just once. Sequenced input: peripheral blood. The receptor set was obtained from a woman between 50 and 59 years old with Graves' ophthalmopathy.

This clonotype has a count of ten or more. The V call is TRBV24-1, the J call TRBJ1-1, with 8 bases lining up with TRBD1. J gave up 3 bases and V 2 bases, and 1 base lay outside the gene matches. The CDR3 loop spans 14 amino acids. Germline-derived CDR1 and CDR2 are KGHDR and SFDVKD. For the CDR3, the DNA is TGTGCCACCAGTGATTCGACAGGGGACACTGAAGCTTTCTTT. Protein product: CATSDSTGDTEAFF.

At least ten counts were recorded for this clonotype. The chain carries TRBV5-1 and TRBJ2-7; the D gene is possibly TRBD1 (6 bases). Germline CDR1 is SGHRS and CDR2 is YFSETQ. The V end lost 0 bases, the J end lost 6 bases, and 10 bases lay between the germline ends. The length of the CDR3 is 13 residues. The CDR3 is CASSLAQGREQYF. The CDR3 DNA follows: TGCGCCAGCAGCTTGGCGCAGGGGCGCGAGCAGTACTTC.

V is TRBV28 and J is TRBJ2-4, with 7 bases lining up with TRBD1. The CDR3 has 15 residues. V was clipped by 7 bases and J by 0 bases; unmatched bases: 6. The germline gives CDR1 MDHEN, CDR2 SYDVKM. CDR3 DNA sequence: TGTGCCAGCATGACAGGGCAACTAGCCAAAAACATTCAGTACTTC. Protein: CASMTGQLAKNIQYF.

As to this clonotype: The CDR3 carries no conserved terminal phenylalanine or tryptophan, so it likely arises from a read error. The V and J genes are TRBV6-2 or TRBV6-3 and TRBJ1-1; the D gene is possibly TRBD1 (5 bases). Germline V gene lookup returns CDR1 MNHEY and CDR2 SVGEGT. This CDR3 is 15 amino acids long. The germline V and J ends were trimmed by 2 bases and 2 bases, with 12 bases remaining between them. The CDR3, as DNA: TGTGCCAGCAGTTACGCCGCAGGGTCTAACACTGAAGCTTTCTCT. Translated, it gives CASSYAAGSNTEAFS.

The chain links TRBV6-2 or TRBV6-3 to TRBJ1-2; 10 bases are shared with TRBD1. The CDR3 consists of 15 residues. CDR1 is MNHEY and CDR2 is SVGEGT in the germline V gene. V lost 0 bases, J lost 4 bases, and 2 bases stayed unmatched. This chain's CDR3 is CASSYSRTGGYGYTF. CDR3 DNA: TGTGCCAGCAGTTACTCAAGGACAGGGGGCTATGGCTACACCTTC.

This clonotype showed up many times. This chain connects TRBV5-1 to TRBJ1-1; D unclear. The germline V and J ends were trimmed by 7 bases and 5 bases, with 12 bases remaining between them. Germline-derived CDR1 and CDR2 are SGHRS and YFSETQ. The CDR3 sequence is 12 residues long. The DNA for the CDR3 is TGCGCCAGCCGTGATGGAGTAACTGAAGCTTTCTTT. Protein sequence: CASRDGVTEAFF.

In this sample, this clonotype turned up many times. The CDR3 is CASSPQPYEQYF. The CDR3 coding sequence is TGCGCCAGCAGCCCACAGCCCTACGAGCAGTACTTC. V usage is TRBV5-1 and J usage is TRBJ2-7; D not certain. V was cut by 4 bases and J by 2 bases, with 7 bases left in between. The CDR3 extends over 12 amino acids. The germline CDR1 and CDR2 sequences are SGHRS and YFSETQ.

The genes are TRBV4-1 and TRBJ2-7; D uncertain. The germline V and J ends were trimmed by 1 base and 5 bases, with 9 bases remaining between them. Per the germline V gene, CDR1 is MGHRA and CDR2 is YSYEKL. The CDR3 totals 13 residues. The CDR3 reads CASSQGRLDEQYF. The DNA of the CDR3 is TGCGCCAGCAGCCAAGGAAGGTTGGACGAGCAGTACTTC.

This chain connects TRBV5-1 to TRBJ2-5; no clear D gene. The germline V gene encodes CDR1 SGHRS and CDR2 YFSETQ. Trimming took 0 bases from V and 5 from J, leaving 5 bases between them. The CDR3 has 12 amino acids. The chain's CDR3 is CASSLEFETQYF. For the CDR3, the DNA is TGCGCCAGCAGCTTGGAGTTCGAGACCCAGTACTTC.

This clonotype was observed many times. DNA for the CDR3: TGTGCCAGCAGCCAAGATCTGGCCCCCGGGATAGGAGAAGGGACCCAGTACTTC. This codes for CASSQDLAPGIGEGTQYF. This chain links TRBV4-2 with TRBJ2-5; the D gene is possibly TRBD2 (5 bases). The germline V gene encodes CDR1 LGHNA and CDR2 YNFKEQ. Trimming left V 0 bases short and J 7 bases short, with 24 bases between. This CDR3 region has 18 residues.

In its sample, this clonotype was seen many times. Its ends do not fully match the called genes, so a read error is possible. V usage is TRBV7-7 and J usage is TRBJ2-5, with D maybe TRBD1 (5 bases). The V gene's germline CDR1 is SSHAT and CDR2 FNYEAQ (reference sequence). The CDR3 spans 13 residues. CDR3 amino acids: CASSQGQGETQYF. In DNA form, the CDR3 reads TGTGCTAGCAGCCAAGGACAAGGAGAGACCCAGTACTTC. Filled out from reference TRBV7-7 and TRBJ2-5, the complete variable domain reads GAGVSQSPRYKVTKRGQDVTLRCDPISSHATLYWYQQALGQGPEFLTYFNYEAQPDKSGLPSDRFSAERPEGSISTLTIQRTEQRDSAMYRCASSQGQGETQYFGPGTRLLVL.

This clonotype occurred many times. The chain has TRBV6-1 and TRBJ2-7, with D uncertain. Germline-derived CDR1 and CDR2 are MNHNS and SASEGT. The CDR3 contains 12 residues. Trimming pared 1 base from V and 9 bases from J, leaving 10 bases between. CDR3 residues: CASSEGRQGQYF. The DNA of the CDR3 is TGTGCCAGCAGTGAAGGGAGACAAGGGCAGTACTTC.

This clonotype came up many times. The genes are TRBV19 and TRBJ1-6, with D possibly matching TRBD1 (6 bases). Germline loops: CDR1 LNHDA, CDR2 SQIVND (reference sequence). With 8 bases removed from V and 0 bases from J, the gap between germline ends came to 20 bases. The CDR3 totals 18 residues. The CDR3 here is CASAPNRDFSSYNSPLHF. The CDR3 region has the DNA TGTGCCAGTGCCCCGAACAGGGACTTCAGCTCCTATAATTCACCCCTCCACTTT. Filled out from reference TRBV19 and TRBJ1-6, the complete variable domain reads DGGITQSPKYLFRKEGQNVTLSCEQNLNHDAMYWYRQDPGQGLRLIYYSQIVNDFQKGDIAEGYSVSREKKESFPLTVTSAQKNPTAFYLCASAPNRDFSSYNSPLHFGNGTRLTVT.

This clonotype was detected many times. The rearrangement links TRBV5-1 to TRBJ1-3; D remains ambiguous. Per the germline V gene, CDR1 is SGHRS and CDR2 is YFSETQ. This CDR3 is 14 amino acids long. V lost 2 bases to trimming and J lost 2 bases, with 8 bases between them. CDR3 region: CASSLQSTGNTIYF. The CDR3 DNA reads TGCGCCAGCAGCTTACAATCCACTGGAAACACCATATATTTT. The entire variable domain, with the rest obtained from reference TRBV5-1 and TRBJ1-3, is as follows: KAGVTQTPRYLIKTRGQQVTLSCSPISGHRSVSWYQQTPGQGLQFLFEYFSETQRNKGNFPGRFSGRQFSNSRSEMNVSTLELGDSALYLCASSLQSTGNTIYFGEGSWLTVV.

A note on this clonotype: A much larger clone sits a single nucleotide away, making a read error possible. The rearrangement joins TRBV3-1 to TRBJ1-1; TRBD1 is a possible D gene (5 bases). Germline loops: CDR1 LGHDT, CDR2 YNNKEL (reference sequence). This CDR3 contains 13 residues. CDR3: CASSRQMNTEVFF. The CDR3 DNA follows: TGTGCCAGCAGCCGACAGATGAACACTGAAGTTTTCTTT. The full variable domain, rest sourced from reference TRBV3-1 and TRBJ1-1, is DTAVSQTPKYLVTQMGNDKSIKCEQNLGHDTMYWYKQDSKKFLKIMFSYNNKELIINETVPNRFSPKSPDKAHLNLHINSLELGDSAVYFCASSRQMNTEVFFGQGTRLTVV.

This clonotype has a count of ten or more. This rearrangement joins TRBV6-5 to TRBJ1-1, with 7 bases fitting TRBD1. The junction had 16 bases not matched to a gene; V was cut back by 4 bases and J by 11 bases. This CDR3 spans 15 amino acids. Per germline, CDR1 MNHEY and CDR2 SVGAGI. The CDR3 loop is CASSSTGYPLVRAFF. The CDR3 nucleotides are TGTGCCAGCAGTTCGACAGGGTACCCTCTTGTGCGGGCTTTCTTT.

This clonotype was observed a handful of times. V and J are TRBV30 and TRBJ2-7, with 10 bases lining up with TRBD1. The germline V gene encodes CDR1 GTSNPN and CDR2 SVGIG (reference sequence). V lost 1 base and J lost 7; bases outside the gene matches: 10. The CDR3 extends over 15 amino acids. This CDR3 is CAWSASGTGDWEQYF. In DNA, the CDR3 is TGTGCCTGGAGTGCGTCAGGGACAGGGGATTGGGAGCAGTACTTC.

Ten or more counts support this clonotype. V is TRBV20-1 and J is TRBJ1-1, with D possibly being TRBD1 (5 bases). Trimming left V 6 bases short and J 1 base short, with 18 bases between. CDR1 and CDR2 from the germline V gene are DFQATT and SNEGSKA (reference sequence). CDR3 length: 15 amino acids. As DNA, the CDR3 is TGCAGTGCCCCGGAAATCCGGGGCGAGAACACTGAAGCTTTCTTT. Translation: CSAPEIRGENTEAFF.

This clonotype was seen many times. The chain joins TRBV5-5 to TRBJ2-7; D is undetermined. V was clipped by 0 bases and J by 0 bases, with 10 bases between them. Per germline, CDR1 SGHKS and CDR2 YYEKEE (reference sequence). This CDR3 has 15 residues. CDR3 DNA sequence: TGTGCCAGCAGCTTGGCGGGCTACTCCTCCTACGAGCAGTACTTC. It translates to CASSLAGYSSYEQYF.

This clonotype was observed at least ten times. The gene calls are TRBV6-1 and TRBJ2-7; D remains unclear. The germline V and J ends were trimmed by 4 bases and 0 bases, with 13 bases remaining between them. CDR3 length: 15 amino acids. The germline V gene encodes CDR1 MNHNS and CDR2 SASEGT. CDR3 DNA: TGTGCCAGCAGTGTTGGCAGGTCTAGCTCCTACGAGCAGTACTTC. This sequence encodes CASSVGRSSSYEQYF.

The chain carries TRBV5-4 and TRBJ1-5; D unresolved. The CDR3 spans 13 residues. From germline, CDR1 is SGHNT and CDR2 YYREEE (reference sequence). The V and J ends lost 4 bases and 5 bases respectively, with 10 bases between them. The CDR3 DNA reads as TGTGCCAGCAGCCTGGGGATCGATCAGCCCCAGCATTTT. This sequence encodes CASSLGIDQPQHF.

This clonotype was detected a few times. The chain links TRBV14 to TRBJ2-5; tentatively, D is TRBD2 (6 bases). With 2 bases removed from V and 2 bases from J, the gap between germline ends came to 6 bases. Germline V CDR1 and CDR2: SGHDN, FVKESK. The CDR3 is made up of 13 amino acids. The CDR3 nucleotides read TGTGCCAGCAGCCAACGGGAGCAAGAGACCCAGTACTTC. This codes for CASSQREQETQYF.

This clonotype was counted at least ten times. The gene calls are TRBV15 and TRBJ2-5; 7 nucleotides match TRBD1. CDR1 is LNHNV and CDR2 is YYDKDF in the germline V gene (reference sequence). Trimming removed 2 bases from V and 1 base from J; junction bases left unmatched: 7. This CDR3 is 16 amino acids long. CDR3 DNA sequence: TGTGCCACCAGCAGATACAGGGGATGGGGCCAAGAGACCCAGTACTTC. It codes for CATSRYRGWGQETQYF. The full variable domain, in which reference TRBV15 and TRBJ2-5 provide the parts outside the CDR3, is DAMVIQNPRYQVTQFGKPVTLSCSQTLNHNVMYWYQQKSSQAPKLLFHYYDKDFNNEADTPDNFQSRRPNTSFCFLDIRSPGLGDTAMYLCATSRYRGWGQETQYFGPGTRLLVL.

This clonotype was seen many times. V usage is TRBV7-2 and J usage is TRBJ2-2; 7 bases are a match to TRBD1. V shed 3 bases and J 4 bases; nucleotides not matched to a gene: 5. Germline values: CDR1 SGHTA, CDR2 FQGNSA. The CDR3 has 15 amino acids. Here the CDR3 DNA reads TGTGCCAGCAGCTTGACGACAGGGCCCACCGGGGAGCTGTTTTTT. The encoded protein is CASSLTTGPTGELFF.

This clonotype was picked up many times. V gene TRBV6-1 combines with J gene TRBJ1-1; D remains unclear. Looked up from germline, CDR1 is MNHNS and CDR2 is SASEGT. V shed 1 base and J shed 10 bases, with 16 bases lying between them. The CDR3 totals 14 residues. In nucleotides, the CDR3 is TGTGCCAGCAGTGAAGGGTGGCGGTCGGGGAGAGCTTTCTTT. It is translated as CASSEGWRSGRAFF.

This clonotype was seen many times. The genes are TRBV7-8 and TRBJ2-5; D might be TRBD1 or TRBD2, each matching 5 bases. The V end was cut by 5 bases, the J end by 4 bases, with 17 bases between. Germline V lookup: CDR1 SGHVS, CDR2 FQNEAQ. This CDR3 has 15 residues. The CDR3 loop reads CASSMGSPRGETQYF. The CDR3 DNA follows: TGTGCCAGCAGCATGGGGAGTCCAAGGGGAGAGACCCAGTACTTC.

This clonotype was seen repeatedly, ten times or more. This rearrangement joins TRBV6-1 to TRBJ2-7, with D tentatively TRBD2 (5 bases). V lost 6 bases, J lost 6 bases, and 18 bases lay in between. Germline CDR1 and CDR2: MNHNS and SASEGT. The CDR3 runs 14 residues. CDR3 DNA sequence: TGTGCCAGCAGAACGGGGTACCTGGATAGCGAGCAGTACTTC. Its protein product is CASRTGYLDSEQYF.